This T cell receptor (beta chain) came from a study of CD8 T cells in ankylosing spondylitis. Points from the study as a whole: Existing reports had already noted some motif variants in reactive arthritis synovial fluid and blood. With a CD8+ phenotype, disease-linked clones were relatively rare in peripheral blood. Characteristic of ankylosing spondylitis blood, it appeared, was a TCR beta motif comprising several highly homologous variants. The study looked at matched synovial fluid samples from ankylosing spondylitis patients. Disease-linked clones were reported to be significantly enriched there.

The CDR3 has 15 residues. The V gene end was trimmed by 1 base and the J gene end by 4 bases; junction bases not matched to a gene: 8. The germline gives CDR1 GTSNPN, CDR2 SVGIG (reference sequence). Quantitative barcoded 5'-RACE was used to prepare TCR beta libraries. TCRdb passed the 5' RACE reads through MiXCR, listing each CDR3 protein once. The data show around 770,000 distinct CDR3 sequences, roughly 19% seen once. This clonotype was detected a few times. Its antigen is as yet unknown. Sequenced material: blood, either unsorted or a sorted T cell fraction (not recorded which). The sequence was collected from a male donor with ankylosing spondylitis. The rearrangement links TRBV30 to TRBJ2-7; 9 bases line up with TRBD1. CDR3 DNA sequence: TGTGCCTGGAGTGCCAACCGGGACAGGGTATACGAGCAGTACTTC. Translating gives CAWSANRDRVYEQYF.